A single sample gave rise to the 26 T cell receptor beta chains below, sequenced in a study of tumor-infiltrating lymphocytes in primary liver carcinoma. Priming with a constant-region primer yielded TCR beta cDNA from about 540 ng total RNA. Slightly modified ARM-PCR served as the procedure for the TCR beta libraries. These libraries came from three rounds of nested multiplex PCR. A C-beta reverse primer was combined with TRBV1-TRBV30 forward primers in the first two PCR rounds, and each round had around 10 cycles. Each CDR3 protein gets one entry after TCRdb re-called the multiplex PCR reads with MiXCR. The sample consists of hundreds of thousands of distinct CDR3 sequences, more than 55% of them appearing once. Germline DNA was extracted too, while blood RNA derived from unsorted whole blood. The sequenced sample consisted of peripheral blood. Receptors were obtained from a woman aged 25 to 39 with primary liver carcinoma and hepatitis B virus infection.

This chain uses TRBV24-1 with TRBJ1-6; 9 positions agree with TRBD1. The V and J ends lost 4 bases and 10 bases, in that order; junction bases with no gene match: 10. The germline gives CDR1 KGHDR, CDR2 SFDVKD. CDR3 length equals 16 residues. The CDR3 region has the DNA TGTGCCACCAGTGACACCGTCCGGGACAGGGAATCACCCCTCCACTTT. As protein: CATSDTVRDRESPLHF.

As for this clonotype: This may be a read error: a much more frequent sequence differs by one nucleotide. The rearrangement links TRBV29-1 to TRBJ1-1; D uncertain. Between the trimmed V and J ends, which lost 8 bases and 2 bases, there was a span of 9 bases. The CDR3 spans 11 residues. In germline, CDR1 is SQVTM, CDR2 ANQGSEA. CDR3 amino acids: CSIRGNTEAFF. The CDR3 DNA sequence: TGCAGCATTCGGGGTAACACTGAAGCTTTCTTT.

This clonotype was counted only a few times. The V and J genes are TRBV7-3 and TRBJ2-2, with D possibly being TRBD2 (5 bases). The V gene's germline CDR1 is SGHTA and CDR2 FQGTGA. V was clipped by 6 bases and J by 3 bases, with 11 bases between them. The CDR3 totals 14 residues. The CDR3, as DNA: TGTGCCAGCAGGAAGGACGGGGACACCGGGGAGCTGTTTTTT. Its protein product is CASRKDGDTGELFF.

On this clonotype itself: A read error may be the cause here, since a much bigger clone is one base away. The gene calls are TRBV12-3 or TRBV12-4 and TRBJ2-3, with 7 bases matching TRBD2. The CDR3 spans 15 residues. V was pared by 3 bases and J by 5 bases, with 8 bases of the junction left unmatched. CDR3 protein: CASSFRTSHQDTQYF. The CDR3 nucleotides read TGTGCCAGCAGTTTCCGGACTAGTCATCAAGATACGCAGTATTTT.

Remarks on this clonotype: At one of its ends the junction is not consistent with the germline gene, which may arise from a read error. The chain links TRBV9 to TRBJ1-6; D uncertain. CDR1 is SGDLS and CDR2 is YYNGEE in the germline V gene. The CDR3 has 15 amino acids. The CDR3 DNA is TGTGCCAGCAGCCCCGACGTCTTTGCTAATTCCCCCCTCCACTTT. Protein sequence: CASSPDVFANSPLHF.

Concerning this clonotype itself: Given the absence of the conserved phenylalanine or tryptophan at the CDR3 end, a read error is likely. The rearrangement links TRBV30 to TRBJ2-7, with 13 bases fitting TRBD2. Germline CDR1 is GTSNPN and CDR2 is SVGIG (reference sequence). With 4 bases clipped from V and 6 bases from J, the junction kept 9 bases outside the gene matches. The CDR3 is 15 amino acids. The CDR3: CAWNQGLAGVGEQYL. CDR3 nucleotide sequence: TGTGCCTGGAACCAAGGACTAGCGGGAGTCGGCGAGCAGTACTTG.

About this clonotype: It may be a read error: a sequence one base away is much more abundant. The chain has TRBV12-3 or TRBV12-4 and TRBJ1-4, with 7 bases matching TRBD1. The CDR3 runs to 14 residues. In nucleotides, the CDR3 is TGTGTCAGCAGTTTAAGGAGGGGGCGTGAAAAACTGTTTTTT. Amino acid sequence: CVSSLRRGREKLFF.

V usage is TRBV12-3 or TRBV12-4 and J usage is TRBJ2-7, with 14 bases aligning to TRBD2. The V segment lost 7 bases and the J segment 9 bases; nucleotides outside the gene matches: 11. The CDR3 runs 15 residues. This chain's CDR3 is CASTLAGLAGEVQYF. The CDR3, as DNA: TGTGCCAGCACCCTGGCGGGACTAGCGGGGGAGGTGCAGTACTTC.

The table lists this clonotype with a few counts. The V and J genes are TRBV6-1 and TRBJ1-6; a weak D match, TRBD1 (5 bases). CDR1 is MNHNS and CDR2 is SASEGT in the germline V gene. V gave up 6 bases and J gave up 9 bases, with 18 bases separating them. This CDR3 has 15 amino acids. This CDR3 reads CASRDGGAGASPLHF. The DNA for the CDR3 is TGTGCCAGCAGGGACGGGGGTGCCGGAGCTTCACCCCTCCACTTT.

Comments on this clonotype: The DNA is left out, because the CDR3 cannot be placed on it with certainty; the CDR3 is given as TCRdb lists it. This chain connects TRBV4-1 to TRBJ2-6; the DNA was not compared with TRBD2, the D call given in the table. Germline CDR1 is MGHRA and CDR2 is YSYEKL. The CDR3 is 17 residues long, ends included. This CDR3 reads CASRELAVGSGANVLAF.

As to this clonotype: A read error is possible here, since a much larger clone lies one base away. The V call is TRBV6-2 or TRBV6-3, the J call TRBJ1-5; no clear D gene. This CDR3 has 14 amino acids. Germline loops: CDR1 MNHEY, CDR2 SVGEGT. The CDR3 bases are TGTGCCAGCGGTTACTCTAAGGAAGCTAAGCCCCAGCATTTT. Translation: CASGYSKEAKPQHF.

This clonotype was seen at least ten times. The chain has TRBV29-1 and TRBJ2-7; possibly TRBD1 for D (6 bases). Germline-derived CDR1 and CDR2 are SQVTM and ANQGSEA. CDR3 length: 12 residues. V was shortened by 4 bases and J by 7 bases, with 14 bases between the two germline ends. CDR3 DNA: TGCAGCGTTGGTACAGGGTTGGGTGAGCAGTACTTC. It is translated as CSVGTGLGEQYF.

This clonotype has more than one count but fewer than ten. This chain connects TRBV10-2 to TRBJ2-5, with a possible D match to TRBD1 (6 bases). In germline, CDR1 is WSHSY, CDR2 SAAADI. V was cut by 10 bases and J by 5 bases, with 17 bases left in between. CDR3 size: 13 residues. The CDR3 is CATMIRQAETQYF. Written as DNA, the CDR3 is TGCGCCACCATGATAAGACAGGCCGAGACCCAGTACTTC.

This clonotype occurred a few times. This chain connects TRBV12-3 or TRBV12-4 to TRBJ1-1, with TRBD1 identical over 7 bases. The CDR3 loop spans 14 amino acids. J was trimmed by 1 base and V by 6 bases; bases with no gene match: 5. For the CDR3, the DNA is TGTGCCAGCAGGGACAACAGGGGGAACACTGAAGCTTTCTTT. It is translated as CASRDNRGNTEAFF.

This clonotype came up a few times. In DNA form, the CDR3 reads TGTGCCAGCAGCAACGACCAACCTGGGATGAGGGAGCAGTTCTTC. This codes for CASSNDQPGMREQFF. The V and J genes are TRBV7-9 and TRBJ2-1; D remains ambiguous. In germline, CDR1 is SEHNR, CDR2 FQNEAQ (reference sequence). The ends were cut back, 5 bases at V and 10 bases at J, with 21 bases in the middle. This CDR3 spans 15 amino acids.

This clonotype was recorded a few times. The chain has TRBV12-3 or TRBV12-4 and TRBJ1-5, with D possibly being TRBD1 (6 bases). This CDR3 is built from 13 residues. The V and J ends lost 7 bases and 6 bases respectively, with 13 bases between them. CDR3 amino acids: CASTTGSSQPQHF. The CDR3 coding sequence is TGTGCCAGCACCACAGGGTCCAGTCAGCCCCAGCATTTT.

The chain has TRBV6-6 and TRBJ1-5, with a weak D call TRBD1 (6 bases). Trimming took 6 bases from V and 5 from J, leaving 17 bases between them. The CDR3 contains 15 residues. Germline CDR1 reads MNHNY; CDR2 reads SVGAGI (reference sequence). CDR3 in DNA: TGTGCCAGCAGAAGACAGGAGTTGCTTGATCAGCCCCAGCATTTT. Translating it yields CASRRQELLDQPQHF.

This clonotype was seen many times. CDR3 bases: TGCAGCGCCGACAAGGGTGGAGATACGCAGTATTTT. Protein sequence: CSADKGGDTQYF. V gene TRBV29-1 combines with J gene TRBJ2-3; D is undetermined. The CDR3 is 12 residues long. Trimming took 7 bases from V and 5 from J, leaving 13 bases between them. Germline CDR1 reads SQVTM; CDR2 reads ANQGSEA.

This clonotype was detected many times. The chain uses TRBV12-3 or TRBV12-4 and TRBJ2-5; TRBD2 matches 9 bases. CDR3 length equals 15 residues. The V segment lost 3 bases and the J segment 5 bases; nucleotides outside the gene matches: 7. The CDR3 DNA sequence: TGTGCCAGCAGTTTTTCAGCGGGGGGCGCCGAGACCCAGTACTTC. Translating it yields CASSFSAGGAETQYF.

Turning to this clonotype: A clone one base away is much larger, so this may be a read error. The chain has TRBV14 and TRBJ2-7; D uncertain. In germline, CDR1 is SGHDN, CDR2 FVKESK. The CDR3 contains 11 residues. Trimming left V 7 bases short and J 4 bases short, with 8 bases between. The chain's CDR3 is CASNGMYEQYF. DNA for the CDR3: TGTGCCAGCAATGGGATGTACGAGCAGTACTTC.

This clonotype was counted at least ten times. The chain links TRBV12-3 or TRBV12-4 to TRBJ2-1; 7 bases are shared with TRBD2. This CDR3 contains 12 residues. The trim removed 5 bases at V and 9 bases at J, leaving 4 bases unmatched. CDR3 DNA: TGTGCCAGCAGTGTCACTAGCGCTGAGCAGTTCTTC. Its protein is CASSVTSAEQFF.

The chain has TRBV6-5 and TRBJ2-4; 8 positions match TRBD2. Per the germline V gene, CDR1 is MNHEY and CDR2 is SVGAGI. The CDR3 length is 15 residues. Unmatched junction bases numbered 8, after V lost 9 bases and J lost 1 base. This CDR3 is CARRGGPRAKNIQYF. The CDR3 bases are TGTGCCAGGCGCGGGGGGCCCCGGGCCAAAAACATTCAGTACTTC.

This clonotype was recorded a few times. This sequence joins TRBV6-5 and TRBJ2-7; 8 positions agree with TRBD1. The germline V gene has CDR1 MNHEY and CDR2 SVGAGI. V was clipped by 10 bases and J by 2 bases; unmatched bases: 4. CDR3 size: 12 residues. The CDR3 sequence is CATWTGPYEQYF. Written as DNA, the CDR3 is TGTGCCACTTGGACAGGGCCCTACGAGCAGTACTTC.

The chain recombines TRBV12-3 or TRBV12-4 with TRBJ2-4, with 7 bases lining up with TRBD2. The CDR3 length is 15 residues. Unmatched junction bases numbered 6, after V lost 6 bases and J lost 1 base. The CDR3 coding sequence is TGTGCCAGCAGACAGAGCGGGACGGCCAAAAACATTCAGTACTTC. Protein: CASRQSGTAKNIQYF.

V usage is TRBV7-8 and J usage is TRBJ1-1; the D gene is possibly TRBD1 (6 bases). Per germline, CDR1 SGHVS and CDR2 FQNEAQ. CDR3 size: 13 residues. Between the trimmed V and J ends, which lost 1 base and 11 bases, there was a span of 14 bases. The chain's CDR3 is CASSLDTGGDAFF. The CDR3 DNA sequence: TGTGCCAGCAGCTTAGACACGGGGGGCGATGCTTTCTTT.

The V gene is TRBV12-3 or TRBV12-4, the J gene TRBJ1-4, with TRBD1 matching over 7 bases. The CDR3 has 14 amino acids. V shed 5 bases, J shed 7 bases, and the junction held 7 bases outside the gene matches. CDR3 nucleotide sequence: TGTGCCAGCAGTCCCGGGACAGCGGCTGAAAAACTGTTTTTT. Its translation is CASSPGTAAEKLFF.